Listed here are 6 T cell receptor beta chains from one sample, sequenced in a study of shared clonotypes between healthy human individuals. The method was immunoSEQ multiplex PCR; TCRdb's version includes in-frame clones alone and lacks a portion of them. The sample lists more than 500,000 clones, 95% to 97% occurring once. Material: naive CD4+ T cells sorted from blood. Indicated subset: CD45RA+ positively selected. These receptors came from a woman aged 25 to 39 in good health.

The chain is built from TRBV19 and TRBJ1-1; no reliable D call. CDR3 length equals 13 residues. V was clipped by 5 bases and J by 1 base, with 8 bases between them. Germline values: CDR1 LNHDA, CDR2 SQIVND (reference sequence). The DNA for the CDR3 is TGTGCCAGTAGTGAAGACACGAACACTGAAGCTTTCTTT. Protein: CASSEDTNTEAFF.

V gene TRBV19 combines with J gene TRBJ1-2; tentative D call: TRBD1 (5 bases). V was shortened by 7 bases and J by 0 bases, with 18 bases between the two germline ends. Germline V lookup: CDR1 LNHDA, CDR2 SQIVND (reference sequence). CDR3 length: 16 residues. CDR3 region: CASTQVDTPSNYGYTF. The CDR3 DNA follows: TGTGCCAGTACCCAGGTGGACACCCCATCTAACTATGGCTACACCTTC.

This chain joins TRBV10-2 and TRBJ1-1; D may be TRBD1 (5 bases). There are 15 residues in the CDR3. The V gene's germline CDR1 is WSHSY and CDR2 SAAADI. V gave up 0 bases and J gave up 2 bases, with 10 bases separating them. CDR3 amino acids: CASSESEQGNTEAFF. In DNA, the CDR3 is TGCGCCAGCAGTGAGTCCGAGCAGGGAAACACTGAAGCTTTCTTT.

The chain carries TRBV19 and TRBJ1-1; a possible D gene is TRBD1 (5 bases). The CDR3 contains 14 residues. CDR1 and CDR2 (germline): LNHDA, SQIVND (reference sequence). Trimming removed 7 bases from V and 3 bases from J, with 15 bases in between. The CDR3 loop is CASMGGGRDTEAFF. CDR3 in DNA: TGTGCCAGTATGGGCGGGGGTAGGGACACTGAAGCTTTCTTT.

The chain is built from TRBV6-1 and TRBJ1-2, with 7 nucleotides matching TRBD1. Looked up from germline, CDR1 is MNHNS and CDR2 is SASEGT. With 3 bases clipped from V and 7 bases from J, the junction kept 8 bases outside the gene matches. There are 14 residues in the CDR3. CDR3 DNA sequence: TGTGCCAGCAGTGAGACAGGGAAGTCGCGTGGCTACACCTTC. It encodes CASSETGKSRGYTF.

CDR3 DNA: TGTGCCAGTAGTATCTTGGAGGCAAACACTGAAGCTTTCTTT. This translates into CASSILEANTEAFF. The rearrangement uses TRBV19 and TRBJ1-1; no firm D call. There are 14 residues in the CDR3. V lost 3 bases, J lost 2 bases, and 10 bases lay in between. Germline V lookup: CDR1 LNHDA, CDR2 SQIVND (reference sequence).